The 17 T cell receptor beta chains below come from one sample, sequenced in a study of blood T cell repertoires in COVID-19. Some clones are missing from TCRdb's copy, which holds only in-frame ones; the method was immunoSEQ multiplex PCR. This table holds about 250,000 clones, roughly 86% found once. The material sequenced was peripheral blood. These TCRs come from a woman aged 25 to 39 with acute or convalescent COVID-19.

The chain has TRBV7-2 and TRBJ1-4; D gene ambiguous. This CDR3 has 15 residues. CDR1 and CDR2 (germline): SGHTA, FQGNSA. V was trimmed by 1 base and J by 5 bases, leaving 11 bases between them. The CDR3 protein is CASSLVGSINEKLFF. The DNA of the CDR3 is TGTGCCAGCAGCTTAGTCGGGTCCATAAATGAAAAACTGTTTTTT.

V and J are TRBV6-5 and TRBJ1-6, with D possibly TRBD1 on 5 matching bases. Trimming removed 5 bases at V and 8 bases at J, with 16 bases between. The CDR3 covers 15 residues. Germline V gene data show CDR1 as MNHEY and CDR2 as SVGAGI. This CDR3 is CASSHTGTLDSPLHF. The CDR3 DNA reads as TGTGCCAGCAGTCATACCGGGACTTTGGATTCACCCCTCCACTTT.

The chain carries TRBV29-1 and TRBJ1-1; TRBD1 matches 10 bases. Trimming removed 5 bases from V and 6 bases from J; junction bases left unmatched: 6. The CDR3 contains 13 residues. Germline V lookup: CDR1 SQVTM, CDR2 ANQGSEA. CDR3 nucleotide sequence: TGCAGCGTTACCCTGACAGGGGGCGCTGAAGCTTTCTTT. This translates into CSVTLTGGAEAFF. The variable domain in full, with the rest retrieved from reference TRBV29-1 and TRBJ1-1, is SAVISQKPSRDICQRGTSLTIQCQVDSQVTMMFWYRQQPGQSLTLIATANQGSEATYESGFVIDKFPISRPNLTFSTLTVSNMSPEDSSIYLCSVTLTGGAEAFFGQGTRLTVV.

The chain employs TRBV7-2 and TRBJ2-7, with D maybe TRBD2 (6 bases). The CDR3 is made up of 13 amino acids. With 3 bases removed from V and 3 bases from J, the gap between germline ends came to 9 bases. The V gene's germline CDR1 is SGHTA and CDR2 FQGNSA. The CDR3 sequence: CASSFGGSYEQYF. For the CDR3, the DNA is TGTGCCAGCAGCTTTGGGGGGAGCTACGAGCAGTACTTC.

The genes are TRBV25-1 and TRBJ2-2; D is uncertain. The CDR3 covers 14 residues. In germline, CDR1 is MGHDK, CDR2 SYGVNS. The ends were cut back, 4 bases at V and 7 bases at J, with 13 bases in the middle. This CDR3 reads CASSGETANGELFF. CDR3 coding DNA: TGTGCCAGCAGTGGAGAGACTGCAAACGGGGAGCTGTTTTTT.

In regard to this clone: An end of the junction does not agree with germline; a read error may underlie this. The chain carries TRBV7-7 and TRBJ2-1; 8 bases are shared with TRBD2. The germline CDR1 and CDR2 sequences are SSHAT and FNYEAQ (reference sequence). This CDR3 is 16 amino acids long. The CDR3 loop reads CASSLAGGGSHNEQFF. DNA of the CDR3: TGTGCTAGCAGCTTAGCCGGGGGGGGGAGCCACAATGAGCAGTTCTTC.

This clone was observed at least ten times. The genes are TRBV7-2 and TRBJ1-1; D not certain. V was clipped by 2 bases and J by 7 bases, with 11 bases between them. CDR1 SGHTA and CDR2 FQGNSA come from the germline V gene. The CDR3 totals 13 residues. CDR3 region: CASSLLVSGEAFF. CDR3 coding DNA: TGTGCCAGCAGCTTACTGGTCTCAGGTGAAGCTTTCTTT.

The CDR3 here is CSASPSGGYEQYF. The CDR3 region has the DNA TGCAGTGCTAGTCCTAGCGGGGGATACGAGCAGTACTTC. This rearrangement joins TRBV20-1 to TRBJ2-7, with 10 bases matching TRBD2. V dropped 3 bases and J dropped 4; count of bases not matched to a gene: 3. Germline CDR1 reads DFQATT; CDR2 reads SNEGSKA (reference sequence). The CDR3 length is 13 residues.

The chain recombines TRBV4-2 with TRBJ2-5; D is unresolved. V lost 0 bases to trimming and J lost 2 bases, with 19 bases between them. The CDR3 spans 18 residues. CDR1 and CDR2 (germline): LGHNA, YNFKEQ. The CDR3 DNA is TGTGCCAGCAGCCAAGATGTGGATGGAGATCCGATACAAGAGACCCAGTACTTC. Protein product: CASSQDVDGDPIQETQYF.

This clone occurred a few times. The V and J genes are TRBV30 and TRBJ1-4; D possibly corresponds to TRBD1 (6 bases). This CDR3 spans 14 amino acids. Deletions cut 0 bases from V and 8 bases from J, with 13 bases between. CDR1 and CDR2 from the germline V gene are GTSNPN and SVGIG (reference sequence). CDR3 region: CAWSVMGAGEKLFF. For the CDR3, the DNA is TGTGCCTGGAGTGTAATGGGGGCAGGGGAAAAACTGTTTTTT.

About this clone: Other nucleotide sequences from this sample produce the same CDR3. The rearrangement uses TRBV19 and TRBJ2-7, with TRBD1 identical over 9 bases. V trimming: 4 bases; J trimming: 3 bases; junction bases outside the gene matches: 7. CDR3 length equals 15 residues. Per the germline V gene, CDR1 is LNHDA and CDR2 is SQIVND (reference sequence). CDR3 amino acids: CASSTPGQGSYEQYF. The CDR3 coding sequence is TGTGCCAGTAGTACCCCGGGACAGGGAAGCTACGAGCAGTACTTC.

J is TRBJ2-1 and V is TRBV5-1; the match to TRBD2 covers 14 bases. The J segment lost 6 bases and the V segment lost 6 bases, leaving 5 bases of the junction unmatched. The germline V gene has CDR1 SGHRS and CDR2 YFSETQ. The length of the CDR3 is 15 residues. This CDR3 reads CASTPGLAGANEQFF. In DNA form, the CDR3 reads TGCGCCAGCACCCCGGGACTAGCGGGGGCCAATGAGCAGTTCTTC.

This clone came up a few times. This CDR3 is also generated by other DNA sequences in the sample. The chain has TRBV9 and TRBJ2-7, with D possibly being TRBD2 (6 bases). The CDR3 runs 15 residues. V lost 0 bases and J 4 bases, leaving 14 bases between the germline ends. Per the germline V gene, CDR1 is SGDLS and CDR2 is YYNGEE. CDR3 sequence: CASSVVGGGEYEQYF. CDR3 nucleotides: TGTGCCAGCAGCGTAGTTGGCGGAGGGGAGTACGAGCAGTACTTC.

The chain joins TRBV15 to TRBJ2-2; 8 nucleotides align to TRBD2. This CDR3 has 15 residues. Germline CDR1 reads LNHNV; CDR2 reads YYDKDF (reference sequence). V shed 1 base and J 5 bases; nucleotides not matched to a gene: 3. This CDR3 is CATSRGGGRTGELFF. The CDR3 DNA sequence: TGTGCCACCAGCAGAGGCGGCGGGAGGACCGGGGAGCTGTTTTTT.

The chain couples TRBV27 to TRBJ2-7; 10 nucleotides match TRBD2. The CDR3 sequence is 15 residues long. Germline loops: CDR1 MNHEY, CDR2 SMNVEV (reference sequence). The ends lost 5 bases at V and 5 bases at J; junction bases unmatched: 9. As DNA, the CDR3 is TGTGCCAGCAGTAAGCTAGCGGGAGAAGGCCACGAGCAGTACTTC. Protein product: CASSKLAGEGHEQYF.

J is TRBJ2-5 and V is TRBV4-3, with 9 bases identical to TRBD1. V shed 5 bases, J shed 1 base, and the junction held 14 bases outside the gene matches. The CDR3 contains 18 residues. Germline CDR1 and CDR2: LGHNA and YSLEER. CDR3 amino acids: CASSAISGTGFLQETQYF. For the CDR3, the DNA is TGCGCCAGCAGCGCAATTTCCGGGACAGGGTTTCTCCAAGAGACCCAGTACTTC.

The CDR3 here is CASSRLAGGITDTQYF. The CDR3 nucleotides read TGTGCCAGCAGTCGACTAGCGGGAGGGATCACAGATACGCAGTATTTT. J is TRBJ2-3 and V is TRBV5-4, with 14 bases identical to TRBD2. The CDR3 is made up of 16 amino acids. Germline CDR1 reads SGHNT; CDR2 reads YYREEE (reference sequence). Germline trimming cut 5 bases from V and 2 bases from J; bases unmatched to any gene: 4.